The rows below give T cell receptor beta chains drawn from one sample of a study of T cell responses to AZD1222 COVID-19 vaccine. The data were produced by immunoSEQ multiplex PCR, yet TCRdb's version contains in-frame clones alone and is incomplete. This table holds about 150,000 clones, more than 75% found once. Sequencing was performed on peripheral blood, taken 28 days after the second AZD1222 dose. These receptor sequences come from an adult who received the AZD1222 COVID-19 vaccine. Each CDR3 is given with its conserved first and last residue. The D gene is left open where the match is weak. Some rows have no size entry. The others give once, few or many, or a class for an expanded clone.

abundance	v_gene	d_gene	j_gene	CDR3nt	CDR3aa
-	TRBV19	TRBD1	TRBJ2-7	TGTGCCAGTAGTTCCCGACAGGGGGCGCGCCACGAGCAGTACTTC	CASSSRQGARHEQYF
-	TRBV5-1	-	TRBJ1-6	TGCGCCAGCAGCTTGAGGGGGAGCTCCTATAATTCACCCCTCCACTTT	CASSLRGSSYNSPLHF
-	TRBV28	-	TRBJ1-2	TGTGCCAGCAGGAGCAATAACTATGGCTACACCTTC	CASRSNNYGYTF
once	TRBV5-4	-	TRBJ2-7	TGTGCCAGCAGCTTTCTCGGGAGCCAATACGAGCAGTACTTC	CASSFLGSQYEQYF
-	TRBV7-2	-	TRBJ1-5	TGTGCCAGCAGCTCCCGGACACCAGATCAGCCCCAGCATTTT	CASSSRTPDQPQHF
-	TRBV28	-	TRBJ1-5	TGTGCCAGCAGTTTAACCAATCAGCCCCAGCATTTT	CASSLTNQPQHF
-	TRBV5-1	-	TRBJ2-7	TGCGCCAGCAGCGGGCAAGGGGGTGATTCCTACGAGCAGTACTTC	CASSGQGGDSYEQYF
-	TRBV7-3	-	TRBJ2-3	TGTGCCAGCAGCTCCTGGGGAGCGGCAGATACGCAGTATTTT	CASSSWGAADTQYF
-	TRBV24-1	-	TRBJ2-2	TGTGCCACCAGTCAGGGTATATCCGGGGAGCTGTTTTTT	CATSQGISGELFF
-	TRBV5-1	-	TRBJ1-2	TGCGCCAGCAGCCGGGACGGGGCTAACTATGGCTACACCTTC	CASSRDGANYGYTF
few	TRBV6-9	-	TRBJ2-1	TGTGCCAGCAGTTACCAGCGTGGGGGCCCCCCAGGGAATGAGCAGTTCTTC	CASSYQRGGPPGNEQFF
-	TRBV4-3	-	TRBJ2-1	TGCGCCAGCAGCCAAAGGGTAGCGTCTCACAATGAGCAGTTCTTC	CASSQRVASHNEQFF
-	TRBV7-2	-	TRBJ1-4	TGTGCCAGCAGCTTGCGTCTGGGAGGGGTGGAAAAACTGTTTTTT	CASSLRLGGVEKLFF
-	TRBV10-3	-	TRBJ2-7	TGTGCCAGCCACTGGGTAAACTACGAGCAGTACTTC	CASHWVNYEQYF
-	TRBV5-1	-	TRBJ2-3	TGCGCCAGCAGCTCTGGGGATTTCACAGATACGCAGTATTTT	CASSSGDFTDTQYF
-	TRBV10-3	-	TRBJ1-6	TGTGCCATCAGTGAGTCTGACGGTTATAATTCACCCCTCCACTTT	CAISESDGYNSPLHF
-	TRBV3-1/TRBV3-2	-	TRBJ1-1	TGTGCCAGCAGCCAACCAGGGGCTGGCACTGAAGCTTTCTTT	CASSQPGAGTEAFF
-	TRBV6-2/TRBV6-3	TRBD1	TRBJ2-3	TGTGCCAGCAGTGGCCGGGACAGGGGGCTCACAGATACGCAGTATTTT	CASSGRDRGLTDTQYF
-	TRBV6-2/TRBV6-3	TRBD2	TRBJ2-1	TGTGCCAGCAGTGGCCCCCCTTACGAGGGAGGGCCGAATGAGCAGTTCTTC	CASSGPPYEGGPNEQFF
-	TRBV12-3/TRBV12-4	-	TRBJ2-1	TGTGCCAGCAGTTTGACCTTCCGGGAGCAGTTCTTC	CASSLTFREQFF
-	TRBV5-6	TRBD1	TRBJ1-6	TGTGCCAGCGCCGGGACAGGGGTCAATTCACCCCTCCACTTT	CASAGTGVNSPLHF
once	TRBV3-1/TRBV3-2	TRBD1	TRBJ1-4	TGTGCCAGCAGCCGGAGGACAGGCCTAACTAATGAAAAACTGTTTTTT	CASSRRTGLTNEKLFF
-	TRBV7-8	-	TRBJ1-2	TGTGCCAGCAGCTTAACGCCCGGTCAGAGTCTTTTCTATGGCTACACCTTC	CASSLTPGQSLFYGYTF
-	TRBV4-3	-	TRBJ1-2	TGCGCCAGCAGCCAAGTCGCCGGGACTAACTATGGCTACACCTTC	CASSQVAGTNYGYTF
-	TRBV7-2	-	TRBJ1-5	TGTGCCAGCAGCTTAGTCAGGGGTCAGCCCCAGCATTTT	CASSLVRGQPQHF
-	TRBV20-1	-	TRBJ2-5	TGCAGTGCTAGTAAGCCCGCGGGCATCCAAGAGACCCAGTACTTC	CSASKPAGIQETQYF
-	TRBV7-8	TRBD1	TRBJ1-1	TGTGCCAGCAGCTTAGGGGACAGGAACACTGAAGCTTTCTTT	CASSLGDRNTEAFF
-	TRBV29-1	-	TRBJ2-5	TGCAGCGGACAAGGGACCCCCGCGACGCAAGAGACCCAGTACTTC	CSGQGTPATQETQYF
-	TRBV6-5	-	TRBJ1-2	TGTGCCAGCAGTTACGCGGGGGCCCGTAGCGGCTACACCTTC	CASSYAGARSGYTF
-	TRBV4-3	-	TRBJ2-2	TGCGCCAGCAGCCAAAGACTAACAGCGCTAGGCGACACCGGGGAGCTGTTTTTT	CASSQRLTALGDTGELFF
few	TRBV5-1	-	TRBJ2-7	TGCGCCAGCAGCTTGGGATCGTCCAGCGAGCAGTACTTC	CASSLGSSSEQYF
-	TRBV11-1	TRBD2	TRBJ2-7	TGTGCCAGCAGCACCGGACTAGCGGCTTTCTGTAATTTC	CASSTGLAAFCNF
-	TRBV28	-	TRBJ1-6	TGTGCCAGCAGCACAGACCTTAATTCACCCCTCCACTTT	CASSTDLNSPLHF
-	TRBV7-8	-	TRBJ2-7	TGTGCCAGCAGCCCTCGTCGAGGGAAGTACGAGCAGTACTTC	CASSPRRGKYEQYF
-	TRBV10-3	TRBD1	TRBJ2-1	TGTGCCATCAGTCACAGCCGGGACAGGGGACACAATGAGCAGTTCTTC	CAISHSRDRGHNEQFF
-	TRBV6-2/TRBV6-3	TRBD1	TRBJ2-7	TGTGCCAGCAGTCGCCGACAGGGCTCCTACGAGCAGTACTTC	CASSRRQGSYEQYF
-	TRBV6-5	-	TRBJ1-6	TGTGCCAGCACTCTGGACGGAACTAATTCACCCCTCCACTTT	CASTLDGTNSPLHF
once	TRBV28	-	TRBJ1-2	TGTGCCAGCAGTTTAGTTACTAACTATGGCTACACCTTC	CASSLVTNYGYTF
few	TRBV2	-	TRBJ2-7	TGTGCCAGCAGTGAAGGGTCTAAGCAGTACTTC	CASSEGSKQYF
-	TRBV4-3	-	TRBJ2-1	TGCGCCAGCAGCCCGGGACTCTCCTACAATGAGCAGTTCTTC	CASSPGLSYNEQFF
few	TRBV5-1	-	TRBJ1-5	TGCGCCAGCAGCTTGGGGAGCAATCAGCCCCAGCATTTT	CASSLGSNQPQHF